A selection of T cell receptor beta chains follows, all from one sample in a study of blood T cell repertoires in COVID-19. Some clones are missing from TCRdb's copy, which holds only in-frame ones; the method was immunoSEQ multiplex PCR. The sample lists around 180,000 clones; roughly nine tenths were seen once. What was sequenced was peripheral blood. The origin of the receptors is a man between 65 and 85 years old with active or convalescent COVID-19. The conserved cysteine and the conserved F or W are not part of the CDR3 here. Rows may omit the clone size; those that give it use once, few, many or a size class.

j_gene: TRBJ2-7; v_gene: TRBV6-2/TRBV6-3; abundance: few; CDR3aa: ASSYMGLADYEQY
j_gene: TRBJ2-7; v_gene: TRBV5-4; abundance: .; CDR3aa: ASSPGGEKNYEQY
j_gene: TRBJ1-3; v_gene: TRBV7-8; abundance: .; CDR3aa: ASSRIPGGVGNTIY
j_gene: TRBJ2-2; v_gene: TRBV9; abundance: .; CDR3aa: ASSVTGHSGELF
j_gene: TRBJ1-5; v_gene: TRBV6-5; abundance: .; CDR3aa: ASSRVENQPQH
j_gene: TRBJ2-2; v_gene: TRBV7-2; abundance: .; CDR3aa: ASSSRTGRWTGELF
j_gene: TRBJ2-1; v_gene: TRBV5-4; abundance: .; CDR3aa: ASSFRQGGYNEQF
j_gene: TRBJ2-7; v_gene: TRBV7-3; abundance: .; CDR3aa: ASSLTSGNYEQY
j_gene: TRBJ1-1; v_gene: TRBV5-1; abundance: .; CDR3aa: ASSLGPREENTEAF
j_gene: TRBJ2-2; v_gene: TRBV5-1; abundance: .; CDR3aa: ASSFLTGGATGELF
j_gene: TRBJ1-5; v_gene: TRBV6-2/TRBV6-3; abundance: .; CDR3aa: ASSPAGRGGNQPQH
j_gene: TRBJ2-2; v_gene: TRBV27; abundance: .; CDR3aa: ASSSPDRHTGELF
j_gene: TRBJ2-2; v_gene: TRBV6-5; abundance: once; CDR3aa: ASEPRSNTGELF
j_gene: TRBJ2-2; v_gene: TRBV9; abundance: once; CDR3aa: ASSGGYQSAGELF
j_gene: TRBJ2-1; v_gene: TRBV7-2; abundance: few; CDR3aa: ASSFDRGSYEQF
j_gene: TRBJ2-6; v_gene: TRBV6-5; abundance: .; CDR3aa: ASGGTGVGANVLT
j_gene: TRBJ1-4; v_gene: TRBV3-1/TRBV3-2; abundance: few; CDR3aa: ASSLLTGGFEKLF
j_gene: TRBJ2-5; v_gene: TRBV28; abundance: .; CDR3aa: ASKAAGGTQY
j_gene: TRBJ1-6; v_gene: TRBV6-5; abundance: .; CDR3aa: ASSYEQGSSPLH
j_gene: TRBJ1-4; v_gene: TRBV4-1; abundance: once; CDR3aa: ASSLTGDEKLF
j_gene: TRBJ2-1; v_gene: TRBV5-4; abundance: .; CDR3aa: ASKRMVGDYNEQF
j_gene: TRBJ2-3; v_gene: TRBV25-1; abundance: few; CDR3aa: ASNQGLASTDTQY
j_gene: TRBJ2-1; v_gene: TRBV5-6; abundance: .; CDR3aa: ASRQGWGSYNEQF
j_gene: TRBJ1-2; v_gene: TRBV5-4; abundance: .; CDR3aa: ASSLGPPTGDYGYT
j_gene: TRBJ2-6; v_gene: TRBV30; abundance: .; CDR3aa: AWSTGLSAGANVLT
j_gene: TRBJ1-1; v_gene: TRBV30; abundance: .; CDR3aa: AWSDQSNTEAF
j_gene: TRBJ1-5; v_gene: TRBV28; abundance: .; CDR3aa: ASNPLGRNQPQH
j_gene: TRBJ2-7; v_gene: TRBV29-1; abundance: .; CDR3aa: SVRGWGYRDEQY
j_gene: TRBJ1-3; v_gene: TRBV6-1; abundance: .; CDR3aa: ASSEETGENTIY
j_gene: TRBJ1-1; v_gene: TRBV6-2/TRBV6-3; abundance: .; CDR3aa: ASSRYRGAEAF
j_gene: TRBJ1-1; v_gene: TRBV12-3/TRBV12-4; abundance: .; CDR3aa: ASSLRGTAEAF
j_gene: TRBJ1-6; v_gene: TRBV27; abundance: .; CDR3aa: ASSLQGGALH
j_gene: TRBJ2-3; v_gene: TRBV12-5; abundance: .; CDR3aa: ASGLVGSLNRTDTQY
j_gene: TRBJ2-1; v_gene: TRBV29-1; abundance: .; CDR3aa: SVVFILGPYNEQF
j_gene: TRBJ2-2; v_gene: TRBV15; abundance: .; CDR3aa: ATRGASVNTGELF
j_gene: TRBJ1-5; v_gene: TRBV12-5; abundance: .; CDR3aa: ASQQGGQPQH
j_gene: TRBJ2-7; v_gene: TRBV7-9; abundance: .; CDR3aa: ASINWGASYEQY
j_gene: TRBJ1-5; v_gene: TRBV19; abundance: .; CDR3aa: ASSRTGRNQPQH